This T cell receptor beta chain was documented in a study of cytomegalovirus exposure and HLA in healthy donors. Worth noting for this clone: What it binds is unknown.

PCR involved 60 Vbeta and 13 Jbeta primers. Method: immunoSEQ multiplex PCR; TCRdb's copy keeps in-frame clones and lacks some. This repertoire shows under 200,000 clones, about 79% found once; its top ten account for more than 12%. Study results and limitations: In a later analysis, TCR association rates varied by HLA locus: DRB1 most, HLA-C fewest. In a later analysis, a genetic analysis reported fewer productive-TCR N-insertions in an Asian-associated ancestry cluster than the cohort average.

With 2 bases removed from V and 3 bases from J, the gap between germline ends came to 11 bases. The germline V gene has CDR1 SGHDT and CDR2 YYEEEE. CDR3 length: 14 amino acids. The sequence derives from a man in his fifties in good health and CMV-seropositive. The sequenced sample was PBMCs. The chain links TRBV5-6 to TRBJ2-5, with D tentatively TRBD2 (5 bases). The CDR3 nucleotides read TGTGCCAGCAGCTTCCGGGTAGCGAAAGAGACCCAGTACTTC. The encoded protein is CASSFRVAKETQYF.